Sequencing of this T cell receptor beta chain was carried out in a study of a mutant IDH1 vaccine in newly diagnosed glioma. Time point here: week 11, during vaccination. It was 300 ug of mutant IDH1 20-mer peptide that made up each vaccine dose, given with topical imiquimod. Turning to this clone: Antigen unknown.

The data were produced by immunoSEQ multiplex PCR, yet TCRdb's version contains in-frame clones alone and is incomplete. The sample contains some 64,000 clones, about four fifths of which appear only once. Germline V CDR1 and CDR2: LNHDA, SQIVND (reference sequence). Deletions cut 5 bases from V and 0 bases from J, with 11 bases between. The CDR3 totals 15 residues. The chain uses TRBV19 and TRBJ2-1; the D gene is possibly TRBD2 (6 bases). The sequencing used PBMCs, collected from a glioma patient whose treatment included an IDH1 peptide vaccine. The TCR originated in a man aged 50 or older with glioma. CDR3 sequence: CASSGRGSSYNEQFF. CDR3 sequence (DNA): TGTGCCAGTAGTGGACGGGGGAGCTCCTACAATGAGCAGTTCTTC.